The rows below give T cell receptor beta chains drawn from one sample of a study of T cells after yellow fever vaccination. In TCRdb, the 5' RACE reads were re-called with MiXCR into one record per CDR3 protein. The sample lists hundreds of thousands of distinct CDR3 sequences; around 3.6% were seen once. Sequences were derived from PBMCs, sampled on the day of the yellow fever booster vaccination. The source of these receptors is a man younger than 35 who received the YFV17D yellow fever vaccine. CDR3s include the opening cysteine and the closing phenylalanine or tryptophan. D genes are given only for firm matches. Size is omitted from some rows. Given values are once, few, many or a class for expanded clones.

clone_size	j_call	d_call	v_call	cdr3_length	cdr3_aa	cdr3_nt
few	TRBJ2-7	TRBD1	TRBV30	17	CAWSVPFRTGISYEQYF	TGTGCCTGGAGTGTACCTTTCCGGACAGGGATTTCCTACGAGCAGTACTTC
many	TRBJ1-1	TRBD1	TRBV5-1	15	CASSLDRQGHTEAFF	TGCGCCAGCAGCTTGGACCGACAGGGACACACTGAAGCTTTCTTT
many	TRBJ1-1	TRBD1	TRBV20-1	14	CSANGQGARTEAFF	TGCAGTGCTAATGGACAGGGGGCGCGGACTGAAGCTTTCTTT
-	TRBJ2-2	-	TRBV7-2	16	CASSGLRDLNTGELFF	TGTGCCAGCAGCGGTCTTCGCGACCTGAACACCGGGGAGCTGTTTTTT
many	TRBJ2-7	TRBD2	TRBV7-3	17	CASSLMYYGGGSYEQYF	TGTGCCAGCAGCTTAATGTATTACGGCGGGGGCTCCTACGAGCAGTACTTC
-	TRBJ1-2	-	TRBV30	13	CAWKKEGVEGYTF	TGTGCCTGGAAGAAAGAGGGCGTGGAGGGCTACACCTTC
many	TRBJ1-2	-	TRBV6-2/TRBV6-3	13	CASNEIINYGYTF	TGTGCCAGCAATGAGATAATAAACTATGGCTACACCTTC
-	TRBJ2-3	-	TRBV7-6	16	CASSFSSNPYTDTQYF	TGTGCCAGCAGCTTCAGTAGCAATCCCTACACAGATACGCAGTATTTT
-	TRBJ1-2	TRBD1	TRBV12-3/TRBV12-4	14	CASSLQGATRGYTF	TGTGCCAGCAGTCTCCAGGGGGCGACGAGGGGCTACACCTTC
-	TRBJ1-2	-	TRBV7-2	13	CASSLDANYGYTF	TGTGCCAGCAGCTTAGACGCTAACTATGGCTACACCTTC
many	TRBJ1-3	-	TRBV10-3	14	CAIGGVLSGNTIYF	TGTGCCATCGGGGGGGTCCTCTCTGGAAACACCATATATTTT
few	TRBJ2-5	-	TRBV20-1	14	CSASKSRDLETQYF	TGCAGTGCATCAAAAAGCCGGGACTTAGAGACCCAGTACTTC
-	TRBJ1-1	TRBD1	TRBV12-3/TRBV12-4	16	CASSLGQGAWGTEAFF	TGTGCCAGCAGTTTAGGGCAGGGGGCGTGGGGCACTGAAGCTTTCTTT
many	TRBJ1-4	TRBD1	TRBV7-9	14	CASSFGDRSGKLFF	TGTGCCAGCAGCTTCGGGGACAGGTCCGGAAAACTGTTTTTT
many	TRBJ1-1	-	TRBV20-1	13	CSARGGAGTEAFF	TGCAGTGCTAGGGGGGGCGCGGGCACTGAAGCTTTCTTT
many	TRBJ2-5	TRBD2	TRBV6-5	16	CASSYASGGPQETQYF	TGTGCCAGCAGTTACGCTAGCGGGGGTCCCCAAGAGACCCAGTACTTC
few	TRBJ2-2	TRBD2	TRBV11-2	16	CASSLVGQGGTGELFF	TGTGCCAGCAGCTTAGTCGGGCAGGGAGGGACCGGGGAGCTGTTTTTT
many	TRBJ2-6	TRBD2	TRBV4-3	20	CASSQVWTSGDLSGANVLTF	TGCGCCAGCAGCCAAGTATGGACTAGCGGGGACCTCTCTGGGGCCAACGTCCTGACTTTC
few	TRBJ2-1	-	TRBV5-4	16	CASSFRQGNVYNEQFF	TGTGCCAGCAGCTTTCGTCAGGGAAATGTCTACAATGAGCAGTTCTTC
many	TRBJ2-6	-	TRBV20-1	16	CSARDVRGSGANVLTF	TGCAGTGCTAGAGATGTTCGGGGTTCTGGGGCCAACGTCCTGACTTTC
few	TRBJ2-7	-	TRBV7-8	14	CASSRGGSGYEQYF	TGTGCCAGCAGCCGGGGCGGATCGGGCTACGAGCAGTACTTC
-	TRBJ2-1	TRBD2	TRBV7-2	18	CASSLAPVAGSSYNEQFF	TGTGCCAGCAGCTTAGCGCCCGTAGCGGGGAGCTCCTACAATGAGCAGTTCTTC
many	TRBJ1-4	-	TRBV18	14	CASSPDRTNEKLFF	TGTGCCAGCTCACCTGACAGGACTAATGAAAAACTGTTTTTT
many	TRBJ2-6	-	TRBV5-1	16	CASSLYIGAGANVLTF	TGCGCCAGCAGCTTGTATATTGGGGCTGGGGCCAACGTCCTGACTTTC
-	TRBJ2-3	-	TRBV10-3	15	CAIKRAGSGADTQYF	TGTGCCATCAAAAGGGCAGGATCGGGGGCAGATACGCAGTATTTT
few	TRBJ2-1	TRBD2	TRBV2	15	CASRSGGGSYNEQFF	TGTGCCAGCAGAAGCGGGGGGGGCTCCTACAATGAGCAGTTCTTC
-	TRBJ2-5	TRBD2	TRBV6-5	17	CASSAGTSGGAEETQYF	TGTGCCAGCAGTGCCGGGACTAGCGGGGGGGCCGAAGAGACCCAGTACTTC
many	TRBJ2-2	TRBD2	TRBV20-1	15	CSATLGGADTGELFF	TGCAGTGCTACCCTCGGGGGGGCGGACACCGGGGAGCTGTTTTTT
many	TRBJ2-5	-	TRBV7-2	15	CASSLRRAVGETQYF	TGTGCCAGCAGCTTGAGGCGGGCCGTGGGGGAGACCCAGTACTTC
many	TRBJ1-1	-	TRBV24-1	17	CATPTGGGSEMNTEAFF	TGTGCCACCCCGACGGGTGGGGGATCTGAGATGAACACTGAAGCTTTCTTT
-	TRBJ1-1	-	TRBV7-9	15	CASRPSGSARREAFF	TGTGCCAGCAGGCCCAGTGGTTCGGCCAGAAGGGAAGCTTTCTTT
many	TRBJ1-3	-	TRBV4-2	12	CASSQDGKSIYF	TGTGCCAGCAGCCAAGATGGAAAGTCAATATATTTT
many	TRBJ2-3	-	TRBV14	13	CASSQVWADTQYF	TGTGCCAGCAGCCAAGTCTGGGCAGATACGCAGTATTTT
many	TRBJ2-1	-	TRBV9	16	CASSVGGAKDYNEQFF	TGTGCCAGCAGCGTAGGAGGGGCTAAGGACTACAATGAGCAGTTCTTC
many	TRBJ1-5	-	TRBV20-1	14	CSAYGGVPLQPQHF	TGCAGTGCCTACGGAGGGGTTCCCTTACAGCCCCAGCATTTT
many	TRBJ2-3	TRBD2	TRBV29-1	15	CSVDGAGLSTDTQYF	TGCAGCGTTGACGGAGCGGGGCTCAGCACAGATACGCAGTATTTT
-	TRBJ1-5	-	TRBV7-2	12	CASSPSNQPQHF	TGTGCCAGCAGCCCTAGCAATCAGCCCCAGCATTTT
many	TRBJ1-1	TRBD1	TRBV7-9	15	CASSLGQGAETEAFF	TGTGCCAGCAGCTTAGGGCAGGGGGCTGAGACTGAAGCTTTCTTT
many	TRBJ2-5	-	TRBV7-2	12	CASSLLRSTQYF	TGTGCCAGCAGCTTATTAAGATCCACCCAGTACTTC
-	TRBJ1-5	-	TRBV4-2	16	CASSQDQDLEVQPQHF	TGTGCCAGCAGCCAAGATCAGGACCTAGAGGTTCAGCCCCAGCATTTT
-	TRBJ1-5	-	TRBV12-3/TRBV12-4	16	CASSLGGHRSRQPQHF	TGTGCCAGCAGTTTAGGTGGACACAGGTCGAGGCAGCCCCAGCATTTT
few	TRBJ1-2	-	TRBV5-4	16	CASSLLDSSWNYGYTF	TGTGCCAGCAGCTTACTCGACAGCTCTTGGAACTATGGCTACACCTTC
many	TRBJ2-1	TRBD2	TRBV4-2	17	CASSPPSSGGDPNEQFF	TGTGCCAGCAGCCCCCCCTCTAGCGGGGGGGACCCCAATGAGCAGTTCTTC
many	TRBJ2-7	-	TRBV12-3/TRBV12-4	14	CASSYALGPYEQYF	TGTGCCAGCAGTTACGCCCTGGGGCCCTACGAGCAGTACTTC
-	TRBJ2-3	-	TRBV20-1	13	CSAGIRSTDTQYF	TGCAGTGCCGGGATTAGAAGCACAGATACGCAGTATTTT
many	TRBJ1-4	-	TRBV7-2	16	CASSLGGAYSNEKLFF	TGTGCCAGCAGCTTAGGGGGGGCGTACTCTAATGAAAAACTGTTTTTT
few	TRBJ1-1	-	TRBV5-6	12	CASSGANTEAFF	TGTGCCAGCAGCGGAGCAAACACTGAAGCTTTCTTT
many	TRBJ2-6	-	TRBV28	14	CASSLPSGANVLTF	TGTGCCAGCAGTCTTCCCTCTGGGGCCAACGTCCTGACTTTC
many	TRBJ2-6	-	TRBV27	16	CASSLGLYSGANVLTF	TGTGCCAGCAGTTTGGGACTGTACTCTGGGGCCAACGTCCTGACTTTC
many	TRBJ2-5	-	TRBV30	12	CAAHGAGETQYF	TGTGCCGCTCACGGGGCGGGGGAGACCCAGTACTTC